Below, 29 T cell receptor beta chains from the same sample are listed, as sequenced in a study of STAT5B mutations in CD4+ large granular lymphocyte leukemia (dated by TCRdb to between 2021 and 2023). The library was generated by the immunoSEQ multiplex PCR assay. TCRdb's version of the immuneACCESS table is confined to in-frame rearrangements and falls short of the full clone set. An unresolved V gene accounts for under half of the shortfall where checked; the remainder is of unknown origin. The sample has nearly 35,000 clones on record, about 70% of them singletons. The top ten hold about 2.3% of the sample. Sequencing input: CD4+ T cells from blood buffy coats. These receptors all stem from a human donor in good health.

Points on this clone: One end of the junction varies from germline; a read error may be responsible. V usage is TRBV6-5 and J usage is TRBJ2-7, with 9 bases aligning to TRBD1. The CDR3 loop spans 13 amino acids. Germline loops: CDR1 MNHEY, CDR2 SVGAGI. The CDR3 protein is CAISEATGGEQYF. As DNA, the CDR3 is TGTGCCATCAGTGAGGCGACAGGGGGCGAGCAGTACTTC.

A single count supports this clone. The DNA for the CDR3 is TGTGCCAGCAGTGTAGGTACCGGGACAGGCGAAAAACTGTTTTTT. Residues: CASSVGTGTGEKLFF. The chain is built from TRBV2 and TRBJ1-4; TRBD1 matches 8 bases. Germline V CDR1 and CDR2: SNHLY, FYNNEI. J was trimmed by 8 bases and V by 4 bases; bases with no gene match: 9. The CDR3 totals 15 residues.

This chain joins TRBV5-4 and TRBJ2-5; D not resolved. The germline CDR1 and CDR2 sequences are SGHNT and YYREEE (reference sequence). This CDR3 region has 13 residues. The ends were cut back, 2 bases at V and 2 bases at J, with 7 bases in the middle. The CDR3 DNA sequence: TGTGCCAGCAGCTTTGGATTTCAAGAGACCCAGTACTTC. Protein sequence: CASSFGFQETQYF.

The rearrangement uses TRBV29-1 and TRBJ1-4; D is possibly TRBD1 (5 bases). The ends were cut back, 7 bases at V and 2 bases at J, with 11 bases in the middle. Per germline, CDR1 SQVTM and CDR2 ANQGSEA. The CDR3 totals 13 residues. The CDR3 DNA sequence: TGCAGCGCCGGGGGAGCGACTAATGAAAAACTGTTTTTT. Translation: CSAGGATNEKLFF.

The sample holds one count of this clone. The V gene is TRBV18, the J gene TRBJ2-3, with D uncertain. This CDR3 comprises 14 residues. Trimming stripped 4 bases from V and 0 bases from J, with 8 bases between. Per the germline V gene, CDR1 is KGHSH and CDR2 is LQKENI. The CDR3 DNA is TGTGCCAGCTCACACCGACCCAGCACAGATACGCAGTATTTT. Translated: CASSHRPSTDTQYF.

This clone was recorded a few times. The chain carries TRBV7-2 and TRBJ1-1; TRBD1 might be the D (6 bases). Per the germline V gene, CDR1 is SGHTA and CDR2 is FQGNSA. The CDR3 runs to 16 residues. V was cut by 0 bases and J by 1 base, with 12 bases left in between. The chain's CDR3 is CASSLAPPTGNTEAFF. The CDR3 DNA reads as TGTGCCAGCAGCTTAGCCCCCCCGACAGGGAACACTGAAGCTTTCTTT.

This chain links TRBV6-5 with TRBJ2-1; D call uncertain. The CDR3 runs to 13 residues. Germline-derived CDR1 and CDR2 are MNHEY and SVGAGI. V gave up 7 bases and J gave up 7 bases, with 14 bases separating them. Written as DNA, the CDR3 is TGTGCCAGCACTTCGGTGGGCCGGAATGAGCAGTTCTTC. It translates to CASTSVGRNEQFF.

The chain links TRBV5-5 to TRBJ2-7; 14 bases match TRBD2. V lost 3 bases to trimming and J lost 10 bases; unmatched junction nucleotides: 12. The germline gives CDR1 SGHKS, CDR2 YYEKEE (reference sequence). CDR3 length equals 16 residues. The CDR3 sequence is CASSWGAGTSGSTQYF. CDR3 coding DNA: TGTGCCAGCAGCTGGGGGGCCGGGACTAGCGGGAGTACTCAGTACTTC.

This clone has just a few counts. This chain connects TRBV6-5 to TRBJ1-2, with 7 bases matching TRBD1. The V and J ends lost 7 bases and 2 bases, in that order; junction bases with no gene match: 7. CDR3 length equals 14 residues. Germline values: CDR1 MNHEY, CDR2 SVGAGI. The CDR3 protein is CASTTGAENYGYTF. DNA for the CDR3: TGTGCCAGCACCACAGGGGCTGAGAACTATGGCTACACCTTC.

The chain uses TRBV19 and TRBJ2-7; TRBD1 might be the D (5 bases). Germline values: CDR1 LNHDA, CDR2 SQIVND (reference sequence). The V end was cut by 7 bases, the J end by 0 bases, with 10 bases between. The length of the CDR3 is 13 residues. The CDR3 bases are TGTGCCAGTAAAGCAGGGCCCTCCTACGAGCAGTACTTC. Encoded protein: CASKAGPSYEQYF.

This chain joins TRBV5-1 and TRBJ1-1; D is ambiguous. The germline V gene has CDR1 SGHRS and CDR2 YFSETQ. Trimming stripped 5 bases from V and 2 bases from J, with 7 bases between. The CDR3 extends over 12 amino acids. CDR3 in amino acids: CASREPNTEAFF. In nucleotides, the CDR3 is TGCGCCAGCAGGGAGCCCAACACTGAAGCTTTCTTT.

This sequence joins TRBV6-6 and TRBJ2-2; TRBD1 matches at 9 bases. This CDR3 is 15 amino acids long. The junction had 9 bases not matched to a gene; V was cut back by 8 bases and J by 5 bases. Germline-derived CDR1 and CDR2 are MNHNY and SVGAGI (reference sequence). The CDR3, as DNA: TGTGCCAGCCGGCGGGACAGGGCGGGTACCGGGGAGCTGTTTTTT. This sequence encodes CASRRDRAGTGELFF.

The V call is TRBV19, the J call TRBJ2-7; 7 bases are shared with TRBD2. Germline assignment: CDR1 LNHDA and CDR2 SQIVND (reference sequence). Germline trimming cut 6 bases from V and 4 bases from J; bases unmatched to any gene: 9. This CDR3 has 14 residues. The CDR3 coding sequence is TGTGCCAGTAGCTGGGGGGGAGGGCCTTACGAGCAGTACTTC. Encoded protein: CASSWGGGPYEQYF. Full variable domain (outside the CDR3, taken from reference TRBV19 and TRBJ2-7): DGGITQSPKYLFRKEGQNVTLSCEQNLNHDAMYWYRQDPGQGLRLIYYSQIVNDFQKGDIAEGYSVSREKKESFPLTVTSAQKNPTAFYLCASSWGGGPYEQYFGPGTRLTVT.

CDR3 DNA sequence: TGTGCCAGCAGTCCCCGGGCTCTTCCGGGACAGGGGAACTATGGCTACACCTTC. Its protein product is CASSPRALPGQGNYGYTF. The rearrangement links TRBV25-1 to TRBJ1-2, with 10 positions matching TRBD1. Trimming removed 5 bases from V and 2 bases from J; junction bases left unmatched: 14. This CDR3 is built from 18 residues. Germline values: CDR1 MGHDK, CDR2 SYGVNS.

J is TRBJ2-1 and V is TRBV19; maybe TRBD2 (5 bases). Trimming removed 0 bases at V and 5 bases at J, with 11 bases between. Per the germline V gene, CDR1 is LNHDA and CDR2 is SQIVND (reference sequence). CDR3 length: 15 residues. The CDR3 DNA is TGTGCCAGTAGTATAGATCGTTCGACTAACAATGAGCAGTTCTTC. It codes for CASSIDRSTNNEQFF.

Here the CDR3 DNA reads TGTGCCAGCTCACCACCAGGAGGGCGAGTTGTCGAGCAGTACTTC. Translating it yields CASSPPGGRVVEQYF. The J gene is TRBJ2-7, the V gene TRBV18, with D maybe TRBD2 (6 bases). V was trimmed by 0 bases and J by 6 bases, leaving 15 bases between them. The CDR3 covers 15 residues. The germline CDR1 and CDR2 sequences are KGHSH and LQKENI.

This CDR3 is CASKRLDSSTDTQYF. The CDR3 coding sequence is TGTGCCAGCAAGCGGCTTGATTCTAGCACAGATACGCAGTATTTT. The genes are TRBV2 and TRBJ2-3; possible D gene TRBD2, 5 bases. This CDR3 has 15 amino acids. From germline, CDR1 is SNHLY and CDR2 FYNNEI. Trimming stripped 7 bases from V and 0 bases from J, with 14 bases between.

The chain carries TRBV14 and TRBJ2-2; D gene unclear. V lost 4 bases and J 7 bases, leaving 13 bases between the germline ends. The CDR3 length is 14 residues. The germline CDR1 and CDR2 sequences are SGHDN and FVKESK. The CDR3: CASSLLGADGELFF. CDR3 sequence (DNA): TGTGCCAGCAGCCTCCTAGGCGCAGACGGGGAGCTGTTTTTT.

The chain links TRBV9 to TRBJ2-2; the D call may be TRBD1 or TRBD2 (5 bases each). Germline values: CDR1 SGDLS, CDR2 YYNGEE. The germline V and J ends were trimmed by 5 bases and 6 bases, with 8 bases remaining between them. The CDR3 runs to 12 residues. In DNA, the CDR3 is TGTGCCAGCAGTCAGGGAGCCGGGGAGCTGTTTTTT. Translated: CASSQGAGELFF.

This chain joins TRBV18 and TRBJ2-2; D remains ambiguous. The length of the CDR3 is 16 residues. In germline, CDR1 is KGHSH, CDR2 LQKENI. The V end was cut by 5 bases, the J end by 3 bases, with 16 bases between. CDR3 protein: CASSKTGRLDTGELFF. In DNA, the CDR3 is TGTGCCAGCTCAAAGACTGGTAGGCTGGACACCGGGGAGCTGTTTTTT.

About this clone: The same CDR3 is also encoded by other DNA sequences in this sample. The J gene is TRBJ2-7, the V gene TRBV2, with 11 bases that match TRBD1. Germline V lookup: CDR1 SNHLY, CDR2 FYNNEI. With 3 bases clipped from V and 3 bases from J, the junction kept 4 bases outside the gene matches. This CDR3 is 15 amino acids long. In DNA form, the CDR3 reads TGTGCCAGCAGTGATTGGGACAGGGGGAGCTACGAGCAGTACTTC. It yields the protein CASSDWDRGSYEQYF.

The chain recombines TRBV19 with TRBJ2-7; TRBD2 is a possible D gene (6 bases). From germline, CDR1 is LNHDA and CDR2 SQIVND (reference sequence). This CDR3 comprises 14 residues. V gave up 7 bases and J gave up 3 bases, with 16 bases separating them. This chain's CDR3 is CASNPGGVVYEQYF. For the CDR3, the DNA is TGTGCCAGTAACCCAGGCGGGGTAGTCTACGAGCAGTACTTC.

The genes are TRBV7-9 and TRBJ1-1; no reliable D call. Trimming left V 5 bases short and J 0 bases short, with 16 bases between. The CDR3 loop spans 16 amino acids. CDR1 SEHNR and CDR2 FQNEAQ come from the germline V gene (reference sequence). The CDR3 bases are TGTGCCAGCAGCCCCAGTCGGACCTCAATGAACACTGAAGCTTTCTTT. This encodes CASSPSRTSMNTEAFF.

CDR3 sequence reads: CASSVGDRASYEQYF. The CDR3 coding sequence is TGTGCCAGTAGTGTGGGGGACAGGGCCTCCTACGAGCAGTACTTC. V usage is TRBV19 and J usage is TRBJ2-7; 9 bases are a match to TRBD1. Losses at the gene ends were 5 bases for V and 0 bases for J; bases not matched to a gene: 5. The length of the CDR3 is 15 residues. Germline CDR1 and CDR2: LNHDA and SQIVND (reference sequence). Combining the CDR3 with reference TRBV19 and TRBJ2-7 gives the whole variable domain DGGITQSPKYLFRKEGQNVTLSCEQNLNHDAMYWYRQDPGQGLRLIYYSQIVNDFQKGDIAEGYSVSREKKESFPLTVTSAQKNPTAFYLCASSVGDRASYEQYFGPGTRLTVT.

The chain recombines TRBV7-6 with TRBJ2-3; unclear D gene. CDR1 is SGHVS and CDR2 is FNYEAQ in the germline V gene. V was clipped by 2 bases and J by 4 bases, with 4 bases between them. The CDR3 is 12 residues long. In nucleotides, the CDR3 is TGTGCCAGCAGCTTAACATCAGATACGCAGTATTTT. Its protein is CASSLTSDTQYF.

V gene TRBV27 combines with J gene TRBJ2-7; no clear D gene. The V gene's germline CDR1 is MNHEY and CDR2 SMNVEV (reference sequence). The V and J ends lost 6 bases and 4 bases respectively, with 16 bases between them. The CDR3 spans 14 residues. The CDR3 region has the DNA TGTGCCAGCAGAAACTGGTCCCCCCCTTACGAGCAGTACTTC. It codes for CASRNWSPPYEQYF.

The chain joins TRBV29-1 to TRBJ1-3; D not certain. Germline-derived CDR1 and CDR2 are SQVTM and ANQGSEA. Between the trimmed V and J ends, which lost 7 bases and 0 bases, there was a span of 10 bases. The CDR3 has 13 residues. The chain's CDR3 is CSATWGSGNTIYF. CDR3 in DNA: TGCAGCGCCACGTGGGGCTCTGGAAACACCATATATTTT.

The chain recombines TRBV19 with TRBJ1-5, with a possible D match to TRBD1 (5 bases). CDR3 length: 15 residues. Per germline, CDR1 LNHDA and CDR2 SQIVND (reference sequence). Trimming took off 4 bases at V and 6 bases at J, with 16 bases between the two ends. The CDR3 nucleotides are TGTGCCAGTAGTACCGGGACCCTCGCAGGTCAGCCCCAGCATTTT. This translates into CASSTGTLAGQPQHF.

The chain is built from TRBV11-2 and TRBJ2-5; 16 positions match TRBD2. CDR1 and CDR2 (germline): SGHAT, FQNNGV. The length of the CDR3 is 17 residues. V was pared by 5 bases and J by 5 bases, with 8 bases of the junction left unmatched. CDR3 residues: CASSRSGTSGRAETQYF. The CDR3 DNA sequence: TGTGCCAGCAGCCGTTCCGGGACTAGCGGGAGGGCCGAGACCCAGTACTTC.